Reported below is one T cell receptor beta chain. The antigen remains unidentified. V gave up 8 bases and J gave up 11 bases; unmatched junction bases: 16. The CDR3 is made up of 15 amino acids. Germline lookup yields CDR1 SNHLY and CDR2 FYNNEI. The data were taken from a study of OX40 agonist ivuxolimab in advanced cancers. Study information: Patients' therapy was ivuxolimab, an antibody that acts as an agonist of OX40 (CD134). A male proportion of approximately 80% was recorded, with mean age 60 years and range roughly 23 to 79. Patients achieving partial responses numbered three: one hepatocellular carcinoma case and two cutaneous melanoma cases.

Study-wide results and caveats: CD4+ and CD8+ T cells in blood underwent clonal expansion by week 6 at 0.1 to 3.0 mg/kg.

Sequencing was performed with immunoSEQ multiplex PCR; in TCRdb, only in-frame clones are kept and a portion is missing. The sample holds some 100,000 clones, 80% to 85% seen once. The clonotype originates from an adult with an advanced solid tumor such as melanoma, head and neck, liver or kidney cancer. The gene calls are TRBV2 and TRBJ2-7; TRBD1 matches 12 bases. The sequences come from CD4+ or CD8+ T cells sorted from blood, collected in a trial of the OX40 agonist ivuxolimab. The CDR3, as DNA: TGTGCCAGCCGTATAGGGTGGGACAGGGGGCGAGAGGAGTACGTC. Translated, it gives CASRIGWDRGREEYV.